This TCR beta chain was documented in a study of shared clonotypes between healthy human individuals. Study overall: CD4 naive cells filled three plates per donor, CD4 memory three, CD8 naive two and CD8 memory one. Findings and limits, study-wide: Naive CD4 clonotypes were shared across a handful of donors at about 5%.

Naive CD8 cells, CD45RO-negative and positively selected for CCR7, excluded terminally differentiated effector memory CD45RA+ cells. Nashville, Tennessee was home to all donors, who were Caucasian adults. Germline CDR1 MNHEY, CDR2 SVGAGI. The V end lost 2 bases, the J end lost 4 bases, and 14 bases lay between the germline ends. The CDR3 is made up of 15 amino acids. The authors distributed each subset's genomic DNA evenly over several immunoSEQ plates. Data came from immunoSEQ multiplex PCR; TCRdb stores just in-frame clones and leaves some out. The repertoire consists of 450,000 to 700,000 clones, with about 95% occurring once and the leading ten covering 0.09% to 0.13%. As to this clone: Antigen specificity is unknown.

The receptor comes from a woman aged 25-40 years in good health. Sequenced: naive CD8+ T cells sorted from blood. The chain is built from TRBV6-5 and TRBJ1-2, with unresolved D. The CDR3 loop reads CASSYLSRAVYGYTF. In DNA form, the CDR3 reads TGTGCCAGCAGTTACCTTTCCCGGGCCGTCTATGGCTACACCTTC.